This TCR beta chain was captured by sequencing in a study of blood T cell repertoires in COVID-19. Original processing notes: Reference gene primer amplification gave nucleated cell count estimates. Profiling relied on immunoSEQ multiplex PCR, and the TCRdb table lists in-frame clones only, not all of them. The D gene and trimming were derived from the DNA, and the V and J assignments and clone size from that table. Among under 75,000 clones, around 80% were seen once, and the ten largest hold 15% to 19%. V shed 3 bases and J shed 4 bases, with 7 bases lying between them. Germline V gives CDR1 MDHEN, CDR2 SYDVKM. The CDR3 runs 13 residues. This clone appeared a few times.

Material for sequencing was peripheral blood. This chain uses TRBV28 with TRBJ1-5; no reliable D call. The TCR originated in a man older than 75 with acute or convalescent COVID-19. The CDR3 is CASSLGENQPQHF. The CDR3 DNA is TGTGCCAGCAGTTTGGGAGAAAATCAGCCCCAGCATTTT.